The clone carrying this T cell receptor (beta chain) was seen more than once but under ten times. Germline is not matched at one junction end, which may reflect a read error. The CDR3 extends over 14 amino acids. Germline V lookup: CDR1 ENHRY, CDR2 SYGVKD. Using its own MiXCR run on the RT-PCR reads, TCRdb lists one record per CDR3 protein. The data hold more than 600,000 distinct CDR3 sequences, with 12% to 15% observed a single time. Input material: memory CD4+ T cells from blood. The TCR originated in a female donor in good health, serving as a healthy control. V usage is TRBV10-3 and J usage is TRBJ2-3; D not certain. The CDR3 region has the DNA TGTGCCACCAGTGAGTTCTCTAGCACAGATACGCAGTATTTT. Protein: CATSEFSSTDTQYF.